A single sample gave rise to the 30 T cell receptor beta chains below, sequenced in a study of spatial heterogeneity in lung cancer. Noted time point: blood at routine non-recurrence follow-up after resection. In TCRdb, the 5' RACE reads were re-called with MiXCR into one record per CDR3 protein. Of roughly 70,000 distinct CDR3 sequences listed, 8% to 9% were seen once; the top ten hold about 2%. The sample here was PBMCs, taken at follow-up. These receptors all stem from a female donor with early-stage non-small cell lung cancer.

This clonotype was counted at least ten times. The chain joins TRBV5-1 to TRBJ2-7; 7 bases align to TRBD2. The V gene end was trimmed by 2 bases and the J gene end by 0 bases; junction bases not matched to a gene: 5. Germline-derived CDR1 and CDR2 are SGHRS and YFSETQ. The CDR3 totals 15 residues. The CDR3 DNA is TGCGCCAGCAGCTTTTTCGGGGGGAACTCCTACGAGCAGTACTTC. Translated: CASSFFGGNSYEQYF.

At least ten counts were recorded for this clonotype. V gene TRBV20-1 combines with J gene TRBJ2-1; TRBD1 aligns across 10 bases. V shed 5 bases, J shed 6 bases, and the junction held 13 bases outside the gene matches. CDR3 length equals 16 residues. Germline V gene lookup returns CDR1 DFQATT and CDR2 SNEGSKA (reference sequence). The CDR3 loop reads CSARPLRTGGLNEQFF. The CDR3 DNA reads TGCAGTGCTCGACCCCTCCGGACAGGGGGGCTCAATGAGCAGTTCTTC.

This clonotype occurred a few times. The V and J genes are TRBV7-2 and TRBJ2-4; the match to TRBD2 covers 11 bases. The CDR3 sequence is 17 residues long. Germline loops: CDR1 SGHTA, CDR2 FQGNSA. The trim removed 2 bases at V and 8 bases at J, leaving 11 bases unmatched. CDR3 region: CASSLYTSGRLRDIQYF. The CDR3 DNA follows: TGTGCCAGCAGCTTATACACTAGCGGGAGATTGCGGGACATTCAGTACTTC. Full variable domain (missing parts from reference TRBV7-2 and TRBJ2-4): GAGVSQSPSNKVTEKGKDVELRCDPISGHTALYWYRQSLGQGLEFLIYFQGNSAPDKSGLPSDRFSAERTGGSVSTLTIQRTQQEDSAVYLCASSLYTSGRLRDIQYFGAGTRLSVL.

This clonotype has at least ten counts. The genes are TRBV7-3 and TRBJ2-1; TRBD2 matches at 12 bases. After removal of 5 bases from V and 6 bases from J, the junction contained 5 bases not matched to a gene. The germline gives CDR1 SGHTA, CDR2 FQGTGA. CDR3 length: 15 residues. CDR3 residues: CASSGGTSGLNEQFF. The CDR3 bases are TGTGCCAGCAGCGGGGGGACTAGCGGGCTCAATGAGCAGTTCTTC.

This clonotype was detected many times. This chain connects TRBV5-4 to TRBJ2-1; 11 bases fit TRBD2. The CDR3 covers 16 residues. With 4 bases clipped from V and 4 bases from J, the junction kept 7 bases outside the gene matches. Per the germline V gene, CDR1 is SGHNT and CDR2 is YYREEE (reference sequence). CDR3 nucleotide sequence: TGTGCCAGCAGCCCCCGGACTAGCGGGTTGTACAATGAGCAGTTCTTC. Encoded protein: CASSPRTSGLYNEQFF.

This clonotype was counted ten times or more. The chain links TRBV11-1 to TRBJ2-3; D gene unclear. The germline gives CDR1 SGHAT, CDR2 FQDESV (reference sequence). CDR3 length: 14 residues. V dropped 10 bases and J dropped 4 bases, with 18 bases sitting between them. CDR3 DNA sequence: TGTGCCACCCGGCGTGAGTGGACGTCAGATACGCAGTATTTT. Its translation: CATRREWTSDTQYF.

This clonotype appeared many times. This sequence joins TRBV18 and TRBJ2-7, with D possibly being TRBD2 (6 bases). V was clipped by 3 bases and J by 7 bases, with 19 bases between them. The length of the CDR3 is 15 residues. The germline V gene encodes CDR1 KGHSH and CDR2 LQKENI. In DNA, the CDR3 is TGTGCCAGCTCACCTCGAGGACTAACCCTCGGGGAGCAGTACTTC. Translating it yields CASSPRGLTLGEQYF.

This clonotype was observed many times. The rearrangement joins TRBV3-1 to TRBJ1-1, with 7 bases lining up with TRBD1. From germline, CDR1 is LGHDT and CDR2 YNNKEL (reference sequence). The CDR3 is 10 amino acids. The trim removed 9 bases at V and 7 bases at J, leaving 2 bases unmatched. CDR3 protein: CASQGDEAFF. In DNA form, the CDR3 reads TGTGCCAGTCAGGGGGATGAAGCTTTCTTT. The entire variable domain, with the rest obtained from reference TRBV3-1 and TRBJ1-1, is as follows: DTAVSQTPKYLVTQMGNDKSIKCEQNLGHDTMYWYKQDSKKFLKIMFSYNNKELIINETVPNRFSPKSPDKAHLNLHINSLELGDSAVYFCASQGDEAFFGQGTRLTVV.

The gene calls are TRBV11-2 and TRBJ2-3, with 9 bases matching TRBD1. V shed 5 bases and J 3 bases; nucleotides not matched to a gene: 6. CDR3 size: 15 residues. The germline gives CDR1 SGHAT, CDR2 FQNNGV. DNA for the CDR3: TGTGCCAGCAGCCTGAGACAGGGGGTGACAGATACGCAGTATTTT. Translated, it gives CASSLRQGVTDTQYF.

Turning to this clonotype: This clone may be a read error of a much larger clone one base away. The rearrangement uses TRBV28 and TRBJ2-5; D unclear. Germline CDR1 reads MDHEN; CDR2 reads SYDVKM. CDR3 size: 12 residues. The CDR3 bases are TGTGCCAGCAGTCCGACACATAAGACCCAGAACTTC. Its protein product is CASSPTHKTQNF. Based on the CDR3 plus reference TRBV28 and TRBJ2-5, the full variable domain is DVKVTQSSRYLVKRTGEKVFLECVQDMDHENMFWYRQDPGLGLRLIYFSYDVKMKEKGDIPEGYSVSREKKERFSLILESASTNQTSMYLCASSPTHKTQNFGPGTRLLVL.

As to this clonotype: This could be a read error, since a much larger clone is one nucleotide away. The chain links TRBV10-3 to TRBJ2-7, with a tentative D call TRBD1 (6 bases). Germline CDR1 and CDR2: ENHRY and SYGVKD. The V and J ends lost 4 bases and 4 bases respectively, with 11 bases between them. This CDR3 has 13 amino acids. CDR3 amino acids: CAISGTDRYEQYF. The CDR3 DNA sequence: TGTGCCATCAGTGGGACGGACAGATACGAGCAGTACTTC.

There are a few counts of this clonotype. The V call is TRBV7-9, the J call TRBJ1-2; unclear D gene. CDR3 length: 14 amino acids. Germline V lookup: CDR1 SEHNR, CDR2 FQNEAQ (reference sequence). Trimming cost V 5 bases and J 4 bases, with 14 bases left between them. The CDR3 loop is CASSLLPSTYGYTF. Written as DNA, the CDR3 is TGTGCCAGCAGCCTCCTACCGTCGACCTATGGCTACACCTTC.

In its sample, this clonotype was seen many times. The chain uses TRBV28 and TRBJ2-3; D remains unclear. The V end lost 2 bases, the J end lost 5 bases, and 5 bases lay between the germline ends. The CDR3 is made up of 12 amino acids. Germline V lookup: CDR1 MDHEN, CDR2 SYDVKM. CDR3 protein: CASSLRLDTQYF. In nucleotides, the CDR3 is TGTGCCAGCAGTTTAAGGCTAGATACGCAGTATTTT.

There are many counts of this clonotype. In DNA form, the CDR3 reads TGTGCCAGCAGCCCGGAAAGAACGGGGACCGCGAACACCGGGGAGCTGTTTTTT. Translated, it gives CASSPERTGTANTGELFF. The chain is built from TRBV4-2 and TRBJ2-2; either TRBD1 or TRBD2 may supply D (5 bases each). Germline CDR1 reads LGHNA; CDR2 reads YNFKEQ. The ends were cut back, 4 bases at V and 0 bases at J, with 18 bases in the middle. This CDR3 contains 18 residues.

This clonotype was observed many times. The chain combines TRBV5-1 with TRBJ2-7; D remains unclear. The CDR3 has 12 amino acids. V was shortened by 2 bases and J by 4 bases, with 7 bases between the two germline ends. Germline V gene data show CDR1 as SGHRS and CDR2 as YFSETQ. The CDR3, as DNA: TGCGCCAGCAGCTTACGAGGATACGAGCAGTACTTC. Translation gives CASSLRGYEQYF.

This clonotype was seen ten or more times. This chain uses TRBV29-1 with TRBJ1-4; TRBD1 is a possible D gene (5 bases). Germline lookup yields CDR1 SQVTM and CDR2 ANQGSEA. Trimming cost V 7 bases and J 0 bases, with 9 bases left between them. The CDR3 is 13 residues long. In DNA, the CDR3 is TGCAGCGCTGGGACTTCAACTAATGAAAAACTGTTTTTT. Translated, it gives CSAGTSTNEKLFF.

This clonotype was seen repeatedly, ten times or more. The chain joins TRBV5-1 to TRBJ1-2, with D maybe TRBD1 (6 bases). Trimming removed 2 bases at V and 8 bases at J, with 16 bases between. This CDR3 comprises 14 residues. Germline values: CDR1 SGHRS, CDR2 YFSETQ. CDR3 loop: CASSFTSGAWGYTF. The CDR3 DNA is TGCGCCAGCAGCTTCACCTCAGGGGCCTGGGGCTACACCTTC.

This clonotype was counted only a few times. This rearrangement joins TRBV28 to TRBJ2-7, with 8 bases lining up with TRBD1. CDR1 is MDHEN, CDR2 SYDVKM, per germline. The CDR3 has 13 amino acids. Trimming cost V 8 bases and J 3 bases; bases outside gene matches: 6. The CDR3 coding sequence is TGTGCCAGCGGCCCAGGGGGCGGCTACGAGCAGTACTTC. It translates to CASGPGGGYEQYF.

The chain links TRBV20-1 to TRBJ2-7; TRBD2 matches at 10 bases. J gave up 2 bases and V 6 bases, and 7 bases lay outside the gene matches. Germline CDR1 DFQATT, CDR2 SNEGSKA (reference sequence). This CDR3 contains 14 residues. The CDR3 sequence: CSARGLAETYEQYF. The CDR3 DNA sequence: TGCAGTGCCCGCGGACTAGCGGAAACCTACGAGCAGTACTTC.

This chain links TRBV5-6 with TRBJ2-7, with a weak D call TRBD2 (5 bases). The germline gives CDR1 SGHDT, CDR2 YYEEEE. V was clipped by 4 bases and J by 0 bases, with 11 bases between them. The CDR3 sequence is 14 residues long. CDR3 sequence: CASSLDWYSYEQYF. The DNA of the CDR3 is TGTGCCAGCAGCCTGGACTGGTACTCCTACGAGCAGTACTTC.

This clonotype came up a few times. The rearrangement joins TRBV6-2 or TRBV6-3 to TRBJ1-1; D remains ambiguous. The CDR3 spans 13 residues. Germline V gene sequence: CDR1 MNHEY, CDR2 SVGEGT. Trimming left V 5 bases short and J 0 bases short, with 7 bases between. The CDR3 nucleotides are TGTGCCAGCAGTACATCAATGAACACTGAAGCTTTCTTT. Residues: CASSTSMNTEAFF.

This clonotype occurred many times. The CDR3 bases are TGTGCCTGGAGTGGGACTAATGAAAAACTGTTTTTT. This translates into CAWSGTNEKLFF. This chain links TRBV30 with TRBJ1-4; D call uncertain. Trimming cost V 1 base and J 2 bases, with 2 bases left between them. Germline-derived CDR1 and CDR2 are GTSNPN and SVGIG (reference sequence). The CDR3 is 12 amino acids.

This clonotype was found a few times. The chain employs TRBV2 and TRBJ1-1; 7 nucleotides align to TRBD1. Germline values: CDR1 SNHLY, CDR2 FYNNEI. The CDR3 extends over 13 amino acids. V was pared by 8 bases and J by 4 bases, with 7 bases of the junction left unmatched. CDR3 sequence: CASLGGTATEAFF. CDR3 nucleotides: TGTGCCAGCCTCGGAGGGACAGCCACTGAAGCTTTCTTT.

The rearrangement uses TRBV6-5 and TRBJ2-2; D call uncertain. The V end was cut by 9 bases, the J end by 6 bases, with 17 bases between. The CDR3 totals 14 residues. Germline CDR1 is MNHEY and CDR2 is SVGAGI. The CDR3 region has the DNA TGTGCCAGTTCGGAATCTCGCATATCCGGGGAGCTGTTTTTT. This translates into CASSESRISGELFF.

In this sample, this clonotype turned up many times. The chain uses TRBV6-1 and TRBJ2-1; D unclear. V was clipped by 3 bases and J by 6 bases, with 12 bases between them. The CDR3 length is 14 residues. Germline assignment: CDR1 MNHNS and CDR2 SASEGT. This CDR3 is CASSDGAAPNEQFF. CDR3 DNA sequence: TGTGCCAGCAGTGACGGCGCCGCTCCCAATGAGCAGTTCTTC.

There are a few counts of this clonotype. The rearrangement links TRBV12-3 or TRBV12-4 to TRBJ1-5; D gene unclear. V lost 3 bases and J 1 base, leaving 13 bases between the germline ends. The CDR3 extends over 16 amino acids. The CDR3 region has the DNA TGTGCCAGCAGTTTCTCGGGAAGCCGAAGCAATCAGCCCCAGCATTTT. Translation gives CASSFSGSRSNQPQHF.

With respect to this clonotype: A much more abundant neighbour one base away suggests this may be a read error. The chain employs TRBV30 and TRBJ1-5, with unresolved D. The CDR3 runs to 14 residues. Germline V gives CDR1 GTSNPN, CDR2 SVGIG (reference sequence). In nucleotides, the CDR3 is TGTGCCCGGAGTTTAGGGCACACCAATCAGCCCCAGCATTTT. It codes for CARSLGHTNQPQHF.

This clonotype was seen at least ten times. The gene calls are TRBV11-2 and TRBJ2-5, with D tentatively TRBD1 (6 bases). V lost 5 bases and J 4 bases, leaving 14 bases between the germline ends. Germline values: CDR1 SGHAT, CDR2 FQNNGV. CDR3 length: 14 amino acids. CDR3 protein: CASSNTGLPETQYF. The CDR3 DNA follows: TGTGCCAGCAGCAACACAGGGCTTCCAGAGACCCAGTACTTC.

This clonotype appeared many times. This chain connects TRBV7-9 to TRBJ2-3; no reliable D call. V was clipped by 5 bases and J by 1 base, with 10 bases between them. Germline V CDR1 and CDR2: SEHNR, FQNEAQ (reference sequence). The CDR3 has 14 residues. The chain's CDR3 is CASSPGSGTDTQYF. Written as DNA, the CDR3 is TGTGCCAGCAGCCCCGGGTCTGGCACAGATACGCAGTATTTT.

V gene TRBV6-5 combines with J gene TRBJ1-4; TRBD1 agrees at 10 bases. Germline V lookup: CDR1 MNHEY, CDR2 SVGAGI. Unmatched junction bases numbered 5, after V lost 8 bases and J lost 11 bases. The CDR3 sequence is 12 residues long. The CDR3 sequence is CASRDRGWKLFF. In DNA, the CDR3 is TGTGCCAGCCGGGACAGGGGTTGGAAACTGTTTTTT.